Reported below is one TCR beta chain. This sample was taken from a study of CD8 T cells in Susac syndrome. This CDR3 has 14 residues. V gave up 6 bases and J gave up 5 bases, with 16 bases separating them. In germline, CDR1 is SGHTA, CDR2 FQGNSA. After extraction with the RNeasy kit, roughly 0.45 to 1 ug of the RNA was reverse transcribed using random hexamers. One entry per CDR3 protein results from TCRdb running MiXCR on the immunoSEQ multiplex PCR reads. The table has around 190,000 distinct CDR3 sequences, 85% to 95% seen once. The clonotype comes from a human donor in good health. The sample was CD4+ T cells from PBMCs. The chain couples TRBV7-2 to TRBJ1-1; TRBD1 might be the D (6 bases). Written as DNA, the CDR3 is TGTGCCAGCAGTCCTAGACAGGTGGGAACTGAAGCTTTCTTT. It translates to CASSPRQVGTEAFF.